This T cell receptor beta chain was identified during a study of Graves' ophthalmopathy and Graves' hyperthyroidism. Study in general: At initial diagnosis, peripheral blood was obtained, and this preceded any treatment.

Amplification targeted the TCR beta CDR3 regions, with RNA transcripts as the source material. HTBI primers served in a first-round RT-PCR, which a second-round multiplex PCR followed. TCRdb re-called the multiplex PCR reads with MiXCR, one entry per CDR3 protein. The profile shows around 400,000 distinct CDR3 sequences, 18% of them singletons. At least ten counts were recorded for this clonotype. What it recognizes is unknown. V lost 5 bases and J 2 bases, leaving 10 bases between the germline ends. The CDR3 extends over 13 amino acids. Overall study findings and caveats: Detected in blood as well were most expanded thyroid clonotypes with frequency above 0.001.

This receptor was taken from a woman under 30 with Graves' ophthalmopathy. The chain couples TRBV12-3 or TRBV12-4 to TRBJ2-7; D might be TRBD1 (6 bases). Sequencing used peripheral blood. CDR3 DNA: TGTGCCAGCAGTATGGACAGACCCTACGAGCAGTACTTC. Residues: CASSMDRPYEQYF.